This T cell receptor beta chain derives from a study of molecular identifiers for immune sequencing clone quantification. Study-level points and caveats: One cell's worth of spiked Jurkat TCR RNA was reportedly detectable among some 1 million naive cells. Clones above 20 RNA copies held over 99% of effector molecules, under 1% in naive cells.

Listed TCR primers and previously described methods were used for bulk TCR libraries. TCRdb fed the PCR reads into MiXCR, producing one record per CDR3 protein. The sample lists about 640,000 distinct CDR3 sequences, 15% to 20% occurring once. In the case of this clonotype: Its target is unknown. A read error may be the cause here, since a much bigger clone is one base away.

There are 13 residues in the CDR3. J is TRBJ2-5 and V is TRBV12-3 or TRBV12-4; D might be TRBD2 (6 bases). The sequenced sample consisted of naive CD8+ T cells from blood, with Jurkat cell RNA spiked in. As to subset: FACS-sorted CD8+CD4-CCR7+CD45RA+ naive T cells. This receptor was identified in a human donor in good health. Some libraries in this study had Jurkat cell RNA spiked in. In nucleotides, the CDR3 is TGTGCCAGCAGTTTTGAAGCGGGTGAGACCCAGTGCTTC. It encodes CASSFEAGETQCF.